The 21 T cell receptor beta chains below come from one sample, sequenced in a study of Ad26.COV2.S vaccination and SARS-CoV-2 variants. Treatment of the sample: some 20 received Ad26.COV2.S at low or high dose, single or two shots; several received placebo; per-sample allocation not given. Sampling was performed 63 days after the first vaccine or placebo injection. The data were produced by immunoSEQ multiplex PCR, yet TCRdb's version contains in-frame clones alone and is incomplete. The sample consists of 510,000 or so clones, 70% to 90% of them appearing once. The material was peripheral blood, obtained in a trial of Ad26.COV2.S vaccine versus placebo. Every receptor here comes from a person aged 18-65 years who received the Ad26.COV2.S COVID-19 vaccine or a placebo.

In DNA form, the CDR3 reads TGTGCCAGCAATGGCGGGGAAGCTGGCGATGAGCAGTTCTTC. Translated, it gives CASNGGEAGDEQFF. The chain couples TRBV3-1 (or the pseudogene TRBV3-2) to TRBJ2-1; tentative D call: TRBD2 (6 bases). V was trimmed by 7 bases and J by 8 bases, leaving 18 bases between them. CDR1 is LGHDT, CDR2 YNNKEL, per germline (reference sequence). The CDR3 totals 14 residues.

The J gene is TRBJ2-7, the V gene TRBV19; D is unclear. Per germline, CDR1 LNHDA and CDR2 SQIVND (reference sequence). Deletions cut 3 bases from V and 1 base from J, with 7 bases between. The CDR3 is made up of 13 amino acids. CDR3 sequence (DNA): TGTGCCAGTAGTATGGGGAATTCCTACGAGCAGTACTTC. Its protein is CASSMGNSYEQYF.

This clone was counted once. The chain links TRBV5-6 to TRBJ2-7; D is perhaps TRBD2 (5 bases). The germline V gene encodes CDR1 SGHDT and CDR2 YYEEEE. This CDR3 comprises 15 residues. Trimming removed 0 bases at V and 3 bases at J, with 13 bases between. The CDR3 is CASSLVRPRGYEQYF. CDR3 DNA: TGTGCCAGCAGCTTGGTCCGACCACGGGGCTACGAGCAGTACTTC.

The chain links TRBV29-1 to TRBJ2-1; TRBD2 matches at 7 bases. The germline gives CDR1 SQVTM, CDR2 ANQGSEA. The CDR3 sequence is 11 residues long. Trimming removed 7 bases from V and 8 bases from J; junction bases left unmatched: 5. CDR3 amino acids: CSATSLDEQFF. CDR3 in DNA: TGCAGCGCGACTAGCTTGGATGAGCAGTTCTTC.

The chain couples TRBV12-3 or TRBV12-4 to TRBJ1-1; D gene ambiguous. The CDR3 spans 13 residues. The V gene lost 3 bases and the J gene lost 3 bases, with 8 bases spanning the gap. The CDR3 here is CASSFGVDTEAFF. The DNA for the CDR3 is TGTGCCAGCAGTTTCGGGGTTGACACTGAAGCTTTCTTT.

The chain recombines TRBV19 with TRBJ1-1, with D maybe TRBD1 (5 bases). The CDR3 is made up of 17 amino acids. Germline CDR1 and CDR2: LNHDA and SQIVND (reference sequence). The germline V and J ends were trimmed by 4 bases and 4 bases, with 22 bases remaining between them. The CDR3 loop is CASSKTSGRAGATEAFF. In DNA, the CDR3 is TGTGCCAGTAGTAAGACTAGCGGGAGGGCCGGGGCCACTGAAGCTTTCTTT.

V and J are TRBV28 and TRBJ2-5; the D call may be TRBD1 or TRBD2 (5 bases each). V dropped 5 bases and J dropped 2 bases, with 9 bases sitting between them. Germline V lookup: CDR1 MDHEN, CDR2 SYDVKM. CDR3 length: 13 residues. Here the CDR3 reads CASSPGRQETQYF. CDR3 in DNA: TGTGCCAGCAGTCCGGGACGGCAAGAGACCCAGTACTTC.

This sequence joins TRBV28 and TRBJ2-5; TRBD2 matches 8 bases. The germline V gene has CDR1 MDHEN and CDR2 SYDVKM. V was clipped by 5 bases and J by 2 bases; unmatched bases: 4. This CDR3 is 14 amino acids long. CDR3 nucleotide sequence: TGTGCCAGCAGTCCGAGCGGGAGACAAGAGACCCAGTACTTC. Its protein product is CASSPSGRQETQYF.

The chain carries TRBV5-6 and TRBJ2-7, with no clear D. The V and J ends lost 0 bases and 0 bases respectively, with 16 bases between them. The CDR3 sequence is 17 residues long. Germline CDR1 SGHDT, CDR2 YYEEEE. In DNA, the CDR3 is TGTGCCAGCAGCTTGGCCCAGGTGGGCCGGGTCTCCTACGAGCAGTACTTC. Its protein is CASSLAQVGRVSYEQYF.

This CDR3 is CASSFTGNSYEQYF. CDR3 bases: TGTGCCAGCAGCTTTACCGGGAACTCCTACGAGCAGTACTTC. V usage is TRBV7-2 and J usage is TRBJ2-7, with D perhaps TRBD2 (5 bases). Germline lookup yields CDR1 SGHTA and CDR2 FQGNSA. The CDR3 spans 14 residues. Trimming shortened V by 3 bases and J by 0 bases, and 9 bases separated the two germline ends.

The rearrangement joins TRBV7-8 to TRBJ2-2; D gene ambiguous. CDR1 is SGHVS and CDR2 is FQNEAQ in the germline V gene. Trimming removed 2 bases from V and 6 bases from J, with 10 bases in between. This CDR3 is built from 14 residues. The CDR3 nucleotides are TGTGCCAGCAGCTTAAAGCTGGGGTCCGGGGAGCTGTTTTTT. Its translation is CASSLKLGSGELFF.

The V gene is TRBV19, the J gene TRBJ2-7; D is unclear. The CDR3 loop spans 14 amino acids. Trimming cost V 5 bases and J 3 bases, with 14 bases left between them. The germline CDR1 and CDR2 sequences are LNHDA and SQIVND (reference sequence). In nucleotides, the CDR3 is TGTGCCAGTAGTCAGGTCGACGGATTCTACGAGCAGTACTTC. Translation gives CASSQVDGFYEQYF.

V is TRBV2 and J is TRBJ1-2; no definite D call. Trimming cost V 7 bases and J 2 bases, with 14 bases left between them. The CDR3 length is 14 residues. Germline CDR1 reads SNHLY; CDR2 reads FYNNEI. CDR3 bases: TGTGCCAGCACCGAGCCCGGATACAACTATGGCTACACCTTC. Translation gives CASTEPGYNYGYTF.

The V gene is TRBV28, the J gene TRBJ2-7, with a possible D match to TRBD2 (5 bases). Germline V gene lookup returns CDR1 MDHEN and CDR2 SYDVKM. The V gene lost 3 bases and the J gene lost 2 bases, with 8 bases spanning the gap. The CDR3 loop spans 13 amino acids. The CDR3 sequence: CASSLTTTYEQYF. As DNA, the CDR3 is TGTGCCAGCAGTTTGACTACCACCTACGAGCAGTACTTC.

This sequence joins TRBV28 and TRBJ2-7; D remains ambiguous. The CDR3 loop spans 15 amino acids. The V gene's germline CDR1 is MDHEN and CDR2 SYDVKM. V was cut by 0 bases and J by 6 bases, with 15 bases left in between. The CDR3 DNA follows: TGTGCCAGCAGTTTATGGGTCGAAGGACGGCCCGAGCAGTACTTC. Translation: CASSLWVEGRPEQYF.

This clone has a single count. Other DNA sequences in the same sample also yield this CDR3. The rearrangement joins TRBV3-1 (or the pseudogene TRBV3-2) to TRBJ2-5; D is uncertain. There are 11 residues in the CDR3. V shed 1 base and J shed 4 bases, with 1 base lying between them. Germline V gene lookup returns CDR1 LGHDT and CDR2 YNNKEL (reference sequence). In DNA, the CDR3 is TGTGCCAGCAGCCAAGGAGAGACCCAGTACTTC. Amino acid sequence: CASSQGETQYF.

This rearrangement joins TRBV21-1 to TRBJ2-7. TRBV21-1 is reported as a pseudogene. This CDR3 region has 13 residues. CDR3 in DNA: TGTGCCAGCAGCAAGGTCACCTCCTACGAGCAGTACTTC. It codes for CASSKVTSYEQYF.

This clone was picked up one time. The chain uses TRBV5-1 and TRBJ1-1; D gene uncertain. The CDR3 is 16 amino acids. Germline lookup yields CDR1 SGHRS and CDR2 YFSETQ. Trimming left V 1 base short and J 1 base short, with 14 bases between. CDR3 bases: TGCGCCAGCAGCTTGAGGCCGGAAAAACCGAACACTGAAGCTTTCTTT. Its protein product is CASSLRPEKPNTEAFF.

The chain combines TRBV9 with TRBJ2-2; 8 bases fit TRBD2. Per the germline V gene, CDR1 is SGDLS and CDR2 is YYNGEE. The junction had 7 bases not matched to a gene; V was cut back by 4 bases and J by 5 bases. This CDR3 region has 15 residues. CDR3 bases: TGTGCCAGCAGCCCAGCGGGAGCGCGGACCGGGGAGCTGTTTTTT. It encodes CASSPAGARTGELFF.

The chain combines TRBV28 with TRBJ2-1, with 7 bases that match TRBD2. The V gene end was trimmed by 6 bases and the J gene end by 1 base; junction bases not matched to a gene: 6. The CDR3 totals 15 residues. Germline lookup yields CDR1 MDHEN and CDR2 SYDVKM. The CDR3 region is CASSHSGPSYNEQFF. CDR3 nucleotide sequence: TGTGCCAGCAGCCATAGCGGGCCTTCCTACAATGAGCAGTTCTTC.

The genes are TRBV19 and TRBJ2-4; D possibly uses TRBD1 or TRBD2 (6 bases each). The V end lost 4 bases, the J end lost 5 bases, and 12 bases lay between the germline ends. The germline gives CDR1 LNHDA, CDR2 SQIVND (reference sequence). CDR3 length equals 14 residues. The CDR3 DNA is TGTGCCAGTAGTAGGGGGGACATCCAAAACATTCAGTACTTC. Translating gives CASSRGDIQNIQYF.